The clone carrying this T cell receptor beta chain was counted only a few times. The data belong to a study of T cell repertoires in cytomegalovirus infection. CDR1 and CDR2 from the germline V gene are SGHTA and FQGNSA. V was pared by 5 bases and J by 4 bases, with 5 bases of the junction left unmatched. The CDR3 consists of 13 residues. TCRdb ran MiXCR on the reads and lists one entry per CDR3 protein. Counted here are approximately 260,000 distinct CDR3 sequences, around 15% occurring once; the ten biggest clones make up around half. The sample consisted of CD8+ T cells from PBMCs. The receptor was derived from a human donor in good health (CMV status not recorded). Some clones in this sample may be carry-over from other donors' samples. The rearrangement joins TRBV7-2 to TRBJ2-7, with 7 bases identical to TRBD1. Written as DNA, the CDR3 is TGTGCCAGCAGCGGGGACAGCGGATACGAGCAGTACTTC. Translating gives CASSGDSGYEQYF.